This section outlines one TCR beta chain sequence together with its context. Its specificity is unknown. This entry comes from a study of cytomegalovirus exposure and HLA in healthy donors. Vbeta (60) and Jbeta (13) primers were used in the PCR. Repertoires were generated with immunoSEQ multiplex PCR, while TCRdb's copy carries only in-frame clones and drops some. The data show under 150,000 clones, around 60% seen once. Study-wide results and caveats: The authors enumerated over 150 TCR beta chains as linked to cytomegalovirus. Among TCR sequences, most were rare, though some public TCRs appeared in many donors.

The source of this sequence is a woman in her thirties or forties in good health and CMV-seropositive. Sequencing was carried out using PBMCs.

In DNA form, the CDR3 reads TGTGCCAGCAGTGAACAGGGGCCACTCCAGCCCCAGCATTTT. It encodes CASSEQGPLQPQHF. This chain joins TRBV2 and TRBJ1-5; possibly TRBD1 for D (6 bases). The germline gives CDR1 SNHLY, CDR2 FYNNEI. V was pared by 2 bases and J by 7 bases, with 12 bases between. The CDR3 has 14 residues.